This TCR beta chain was recovered during a study of beta chain features in type 1 diabetes. Study results and caveats: More deletions and fewer insertions at VDJ junctions were seen in type 1 diabetes patients. A PCR bias possibly favoring shorter templates would apply equally to patients and controls.

This clone was seen more than once but under ten times. As yet, its antigen is unknown. Trimming left V 5 bases short and J 5 bases short, with 4 bases between. The germline V gene has CDR1 SGHTA and CDR2 FQGNSA. The length of the CDR3 is 12 residues. The investigators reverse transcribed all of the isolated RNA, so they sequenced expressed TCRB transcripts. Clones were read by immunoSEQ multiplex PCR, and TCRdb kept only the in-frame ones, dropping some. The data hold about 900,000 clones, with 15% to 20% observed a single time. The clonotype was recovered from a young woman in good health. The chain links TRBV7-2 to TRBJ1-6; D ambiguous. Sequencing was carried out using naive CD4+ T cells from blood. The CDR3 reads CASSQNNSPLHF. The CDR3 DNA sequence: TGTGCCAGCAGCCAGAATAATTCACCCCTCCACTTT.